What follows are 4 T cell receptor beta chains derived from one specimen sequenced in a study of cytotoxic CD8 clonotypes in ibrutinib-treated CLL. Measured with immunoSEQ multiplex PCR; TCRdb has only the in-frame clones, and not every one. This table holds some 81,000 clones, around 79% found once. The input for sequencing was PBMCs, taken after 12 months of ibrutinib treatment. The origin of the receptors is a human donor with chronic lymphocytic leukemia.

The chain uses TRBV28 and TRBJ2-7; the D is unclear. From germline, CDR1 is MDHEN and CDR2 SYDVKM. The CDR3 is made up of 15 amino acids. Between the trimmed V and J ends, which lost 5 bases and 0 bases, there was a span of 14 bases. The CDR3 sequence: CASSRDTPGSYEQYF. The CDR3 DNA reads TGTGCCAGCAGTCGAGACACTCCCGGCTCCTACGAGCAGTACTTC.

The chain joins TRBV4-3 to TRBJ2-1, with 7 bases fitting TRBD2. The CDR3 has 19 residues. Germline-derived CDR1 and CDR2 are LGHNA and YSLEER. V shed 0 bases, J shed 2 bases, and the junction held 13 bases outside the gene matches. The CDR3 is CASSQEWRGKTLAYNEQFF. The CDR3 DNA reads TGCGCCAGCAGCCAAGAGTGGCGGGGGAAAACCTTGGCCTACAATGAGCAGTTCTTC.

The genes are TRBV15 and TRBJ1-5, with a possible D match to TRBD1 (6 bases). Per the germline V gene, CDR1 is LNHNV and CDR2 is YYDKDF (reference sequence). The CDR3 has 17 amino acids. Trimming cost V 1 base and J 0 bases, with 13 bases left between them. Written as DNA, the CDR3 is TGTGCCACCAGCAGAGTGGGGGCAGGGTATAGCAATCAGCCCCAGCATTTT. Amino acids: CATSRVGAGYSNQPQHF.

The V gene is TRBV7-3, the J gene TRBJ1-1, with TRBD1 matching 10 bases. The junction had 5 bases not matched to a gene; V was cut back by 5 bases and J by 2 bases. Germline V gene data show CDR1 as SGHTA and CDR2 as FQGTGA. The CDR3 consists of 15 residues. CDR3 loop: CASSPGTGVNTEAFF. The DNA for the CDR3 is TGTGCCAGCAGCCCCGGGACAGGGGTAAACACTGAAGCTTTCTTT. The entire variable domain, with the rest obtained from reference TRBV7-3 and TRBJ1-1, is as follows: GAGVSQTPSNKVTEKGKYVELRCDPISGHTALYWYRQSLGQGPEFLIYFQGTGAADDSGLPNDRFFAVRPEGSVSTLKIQRTERGDSAVYLCASSPGTGVNTEAFFGQGTRLTVV.